Listed here are 28 T cell receptor beta chains from one sample, sequenced in a study of Graves' ophthalmopathy and Graves' hyperthyroidism (dated by TCRdb to the late 2010s). The instrument was an Illumina HiSeq 2000. TCR beta CDR3 regions were amplified from RNA transcripts for repertoire sequencing. A first-round RT-PCR used HTBI primers with the Qiagen OneStep RT-PCR kit, followed by a second-round multiplex PCR, size selection and purification. The raw public reads went through TCRdb reprocessing: fastp at Q25, MiXCR clone calling, in-frame beta chains kept. Duplicate CDR3 protein sequences are folded into a single record with the most common DNA and genes. The sample data list about 700,000 distinct CDR3 sequences, and roughly 41% of these were observed just once. In total, the top ten clones hold more than 2.5% of the sample. The sample taken for sequencing was peripheral blood. These receptors all stem from an adult man with Graves' ophthalmopathy.

Turning to this clonotype: A junction end diverges from the germline sequence, so it may reflect a read error. This chain links TRBV10-3 with TRBJ2-7; D is possibly TRBD1 (6 bases). The CDR3 is made up of 16 amino acids. Germline V gene lookup returns CDR1 ENHRY and CDR2 SYGVKD. CDR3 coding DNA: TGTGCCAGCAGTCTACGGGCCTCCACAGGGAGAAACGAGCAGTACTTC. It is translated as CASSLRASTGRNEQYF.

This clonotype came up many times. The V and J genes are TRBV7-8 and TRBJ1-2, with a possible D match to TRBD1 (5 bases). The V gene's germline CDR1 is SGHVS and CDR2 FQNEAQ. The ends were cut back, 1 base at V and 4 bases at J, with 7 bases in the middle. CDR3 length equals 13 residues. The CDR3 region is CASSLVQGYGYTF. The CDR3, as DNA: TGTGCCAGCAGCTTAGTTCAGGGCTATGGCTACACCTTC.

V and J are TRBV5-6 and TRBJ1-5, with a tentative D call TRBD1 (6 bases). Germline CDR1 is SGHDT and CDR2 is YYEEEE. V lost 4 bases and J lost 9, with 14 bases in between. This CDR3 spans 13 amino acids. In DNA form, the CDR3 reads TGTGCCAGCAGCAGGGGGAACCTTTCGCCCCAGCATTTT. This translates into CASSRGNLSPQHF.

Many counts were recorded for this clonotype. The rearrangement links TRBV5-1 to TRBJ1-1; tentatively, D is TRBD1 (5 bases). Per the germline V gene, CDR1 is SGHRS and CDR2 is YFSETQ. The CDR3 is 13 residues long. V lost 6 bases to trimming and J lost 1 base, with 10 bases between them. This CDR3 is CASTGGPNTEAFF. The CDR3 nucleotides are TGCGCCAGCACTGGGGGACCGAACACTGAAGCTTTCTTT.

The chain carries TRBV6-1 and TRBJ1-1, with unresolved D. V lost 6 bases, J lost 1 base, and 12 bases lay in between. This CDR3 region has 14 residues. The V gene's germline CDR1 is MNHNS and CDR2 SASEGT. The CDR3 loop is CASSTPIGNTEAFF. CDR3 nucleotides: TGTGCCAGCAGCACCCCGATAGGGAACACTGAAGCTTTCTTT.

This clonotype was counted at least ten times. The chain joins TRBV19 to TRBJ2-7, with 7 positions matching TRBD1. Germline V gives CDR1 LNHDA, CDR2 SQIVND (reference sequence). The CDR3 has 13 residues. V trimming: 3 bases; J trimming: 6 bases; junction bases outside the gene matches: 5. CDR3 sequence: CASSIPQGIEQYF. The CDR3 bases are TGTGCCAGTAGTATTCCACAGGGGATCGAGCAGTACTTC.

This clonotype was detected a few times. The chain couples TRBV6-5 to TRBJ2-5; 7 bases agree with TRBD1. CDR3 length: 17 amino acids. V shed 0 bases, J shed 0 bases, and the junction held 7 bases outside the gene matches. The germline CDR1 and CDR2 sequences are MNHEY and SVGAGI. The CDR3 DNA sequence: TGTGCCAGCAGTTACTCATTAGGGGGCCTCAACCAAGAGACCCAGTACTTC. Protein: CASSYSLGGLNQETQYF.

This clonotype appeared many times. V is TRBV20-1 and J is TRBJ1-5; D possibly corresponds to TRBD1 (6 bases). The CDR3 has 13 residues. V lost 3 bases, J lost 3 bases, and 9 bases lay in between. Per the germline V gene, CDR1 is DFQATT and CDR2 is SNEGSKA (reference sequence). The CDR3 bases are TGCAGTGCTAGGAGGACAGTCAATCAGCCCCAGCATTTT. Protein sequence: CSARRTVNQPQHF.

This clonotype was seen a handful of times. The V and J genes are TRBV11-2 and TRBJ2-2, with 8 bases matching TRBD1. The V gene's germline CDR1 is SGHAT and CDR2 FQNNGV. V was pared by 0 bases and J by 5 bases, with 11 bases of the junction left unmatched. The CDR3 is 18 amino acids. The CDR3 loop is CASSLEVSGRGPTGELFF. Written as DNA, the CDR3 is TGTGCCAGCAGCTTAGAGGTGTCGGGCAGGGGGCCTACCGGGGAGCTGTTTTTT.

This clonotype was counted at least ten times. V and J are TRBV5-1 and TRBJ1-5; 9 bases match TRBD1. In germline, CDR1 is SGHRS, CDR2 YFSETQ. V lost 0 bases, J lost 1 base, and 2 bases stayed unmatched. The CDR3 sequence is 16 residues long. CDR3: CASSLGDRESNQPQHF. In nucleotides, the CDR3 is TGCGCCAGCAGCTTGGGGGACAGGGAGAGCAATCAGCCCCAGCATTTT.

J is TRBJ2-2 and V is TRBV9; D gene ambiguous. This CDR3 contains 15 residues. Deletions cut 3 bases from V and 4 bases from J, with 13 bases between. Germline V gene sequence: CDR1 SGDLS, CDR2 YYNGEE. The CDR3 DNA follows: TGTGCCAGCAGCGCCCCGGGCGCGTTCACCGGGGAGCTGTTTTTT. It yields the protein CASSAPGAFTGELFF.

Only a few counts were recorded for this clonotype. This chain links TRBV7-6 with TRBJ1-4, with D possibly matching TRBD1 (5 bases). The length of the CDR3 is 16 residues. From germline, CDR1 is SGHVS and CDR2 FNYEAQ. V was trimmed by 1 base and J by 7 bases, leaving 16 bases between them. CDR3 coding DNA: TGTGCCAGCAGCTTAGGTGGGGGGGGGACTTCTGAAAAACTGTTTTTT. It encodes CASSLGGGGTSEKLFF.

Turning to this clonotype: A junction end diverges from the germline sequence, so it may reflect a read error. As DNA, the CDR3 is TGTGCCAGCAGCCAACCTTCAGAGGGGAAGGGGAACGCCTTC. Amino acids: CASSQPSEGKGNAF. The rearrangement joins TRBV3-1 to TRBJ1-2; tentative D call: TRBD1 (5 bases). Per germline, CDR1 LGHDT and CDR2 YNNKEL (reference sequence). The length of the CDR3 is 14 residues.

The sample holds many counts of this clonotype. The chain links TRBV19 to TRBJ2-2, with unresolved D. Germline-derived CDR1 and CDR2 are LNHDA and SQIVND (reference sequence). Trimming shortened V by 3 bases and J by 7 bases, and 6 bases separated the two germline ends. The CDR3 sequence is 12 residues long. The CDR3: CASSIWGGELFF. The CDR3 DNA reads as TGTGCCAGTAGTATCTGGGGCGGGGAGCTGTTTTTT.

This clonotype was found many times. The gene calls are TRBV6-5 and TRBJ1-4; 8 bases fit TRBD1. This CDR3 contains 16 residues. Germline V lookup: CDR1 MNHEY, CDR2 SVGAGI. V was clipped by 4 bases and J by 7 bases; unmatched bases: 11. Written as DNA, the CDR3 is TGTGCCAGCAGTTTACGCTGGACAGGGTGGATTGAAAAACTGTTTTTT. Residues: CASSLRWTGWIEKLFF.

This clonotype has at least ten counts. The rearrangement uses TRBV7-2 and TRBJ1-6, with D tentatively TRBD1 (5 bases). The CDR3 is 14 amino acids. V was clipped by 3 bases and J by 7 bases, with 10 bases between them. Germline assignment: CDR1 SGHTA and CDR2 FQGNSA. CDR3 amino acids: CASSLGDSNSPLHF. The CDR3 DNA reads TGTGCCAGCAGCTTGGGTGACAGCAATTCACCCCTCCACTTT.

Of note for this clonotype: A clone one base away is much larger, so this may be a read error. The chain has TRBV12-3 or TRBV12-4 and TRBJ1-5; D gene uncertain. CDR3 size: 13 residues. The CDR3 DNA is TGTGCTAGTGGCAAGGGATCGGATCAGCCCCAGCATTTT. Amino acid sequence: CASGKGSDQPQHF.

The gene calls are TRBV7-3 and TRBJ1-1; the match to TRBD1 covers 7 bases. V shed 5 bases, J shed 8 bases, and the junction held 11 bases outside the gene matches. Germline V gene lookup returns CDR1 SGHTA and CDR2 FQGTGA. The length of the CDR3 is 14 residues. The CDR3 DNA reads as TGTGCCAGCAGCCCCGGGACAGCGGGAAAAGAAGCTTTCTTT. Translation gives CASSPGTAGKEAFF.

This clonotype was counted at least ten times. V gene TRBV12-3 or TRBV12-4 combines with J gene TRBJ2-5; 14 nucleotides match TRBD2. The CDR3 extends over 15 amino acids. V was pared by 6 bases and J by 4 bases, with 4 bases of the junction left unmatched. CDR3 in amino acids: CASSGLAGGRETQYF. The CDR3 DNA follows: TGTGCCAGCAGCGGACTAGCGGGAGGACGAGAGACCCAGTACTTC.

This clonotype occurred a few times. J is TRBJ2-2 and V is TRBV9; the match to TRBD1 covers 8 bases. V lost 0 bases, J lost 5 bases, and 9 bases stayed unmatched. Germline V gene lookup returns CDR1 SGDLS and CDR2 YYNGEE. This CDR3 is 17 amino acids long. CDR3 nucleotide sequence: TGTGCCAGCAGCGTAGCGCTCAGGGGGCGTGGGACCGGGGAGCTGTTTTTT. Translated: CASSVALRGRGTGELFF. Using reference TRBV9 and TRBJ2-2 for the parts outside the CDR3, the full variable domain is DSGVTQTPKHLITATGQRVTLRCSPRSGDLSVYWYQQSLDQGLQFLIQYYNGEERAKGNILERFSAQQFPDLHSELNLSSLELGDSALYFCASSVALRGRGTGELFFGEGSRLTVL.

Only a few counts were recorded for this clonotype. The chain is built from TRBV5-1 and TRBJ2-5, with D tentatively TRBD1 (7 bases). Per the germline V gene, CDR1 is SGHRS and CDR2 is YFSETQ. The CDR3 has 14 amino acids. V lost 4 bases and J lost 3, with 13 bases in between. The CDR3, as DNA: TGCGCCAGCAGCCGCGGGGACAGCGAAGAGACCCAGTACTTC. Translated: CASSRGDSEETQYF. Filled out from reference TRBV5-1 and TRBJ2-5, the complete variable domain reads KAGVTQTPRYLIKTRGQQVTLSCSPISGHRSVSWYQQTPGQGLQFLFEYFSETQRNKGNFPGRFSGRQFSNSRSEMNVSTLELGDSALYLCASSRGDSEETQYFGPGTRLLVL.

This clonotype was seen repeatedly, ten times or more. The chain has TRBV7-2 and TRBJ1-1, with 9 bases fitting TRBD1. Germline V gives CDR1 SGHTA, CDR2 FQGNSA. The V and J ends lost 3 bases and 4 bases, in that order; junction bases with no gene match: 3. The CDR3 extends over 14 amino acids. CDR3 sequence (DNA): TGTGCCAGCAGCTTGGGGGACAGGGTCACTGAAGCTTTCTTT. Translating it yields CASSLGDRVTEAFF.

On this clonotype itself: One base away lies a much larger clone, so this may be a sequencing read error. The J gene is TRBJ1-5, the V gene TRBV10-3; possibly TRBD1 for D (5 bases). The CDR3 consists of 13 residues. The V gene lost 11 bases and the J gene lost 5 bases, with 16 bases spanning the gap. Looked up from germline, CDR1 is ENHRY and CDR2 is SYGVKD. Written as DNA, the CDR3 is TGTGCCGGCAGGGAGGGTACACATCAGCCCCAGCATTTT. Its protein product is CAGREGTHQPQHF.

Remarks on this clonotype: Just one base apart from a much larger clone, this may be a read error. CDR3 amino acids: CASAMAGAEETQYF. Here the CDR3 DNA reads TGTGCCAGCGCTATGGCAGGGGCGGAGGAGACCCAGTACTTC. The J gene is TRBJ2-5, the V gene TRBV7-9; D might be TRBD1 (6 bases). The CDR3 runs to 14 residues. Per the germline V gene, CDR1 is SEHNR and CDR2 is FQNEAQ (reference sequence). Trimming left V 8 bases short and J 5 bases short, with 18 bases between.

Concerning this clonotype itself: This CDR3 fails to terminate in the conserved phenylalanine or tryptophan, so it likely reflects a read error. This rearrangement joins TRBV11-3 to TRBJ2-5; 7 bases align to TRBD2. This CDR3 has 15 residues. Germline loops: CDR1 SGHNT, CDR2 YENEEA. Trimming cost V 6 bases and J 5 bases; bases outside gene matches: 12. The DNA of the CDR3 is TGTGCCAGCAGTTACGGGGAGGGCCGATGGGAGACCCAGTACCTC. Amino acid sequence: CASSYGEGRWETQYL.

This clonotype was seen more than once but under ten times. The genes are TRBV5-1 and TRBJ2-2; D is undetermined. V was cut by 1 base and J by 3 bases, with 7 bases left in between. Germline CDR1 reads SGHRS; CDR2 reads YFSETQ. This CDR3 has 14 amino acids. The CDR3 DNA reads TGCGCCAGCAGCTTGTTTTCGGACACCGGGGAGCTGTTTTTT. Amino acids: CASSLFSDTGELFF.

In regard to this clonotype: At one end the junction does not follow the germline gene, possibly because of a read error. The chain recombines TRBV11-1 with TRBJ1-2; D might be TRBD1 (6 bases). The V gene's germline CDR1 is SGHAT and CDR2 FQDESV (reference sequence). This CDR3 is 13 amino acids long. The CDR3 reads CASSLRGAHGHTF. The CDR3 DNA reads TGTGCCAGCAGTTTACGGGGGGCGCATGGCCACACCTTC.

This clonotype was detected ten times or more. The chain carries TRBV10-2 and TRBJ1-1; a weak D match, TRBD1 (6 bases). The germline gives CDR1 WSHSY, CDR2 SAAADI. This CDR3 contains 15 residues. Trimming removed 6 bases at V and 3 bases at J, with 17 bases between. CDR3 bases: TGCGCCAGCAGAACAGGGAATTATGGTTACACTGAAGCTTTCTTT. It translates to CASRTGNYGYTEAFF.